This TCR beta chain came from a study of Graves' ophthalmopathy and Graves' hyperthyroidism. CDR1 is SGHTA, CDR2 FQGTGA, per germline. This CDR3 contains 14 residues. Study observations and caveats: Among thyroid clonotypes expanded above 0.001 frequency, most also appeared in blood.

Of note for this clonotype: The antigen is not known. An end of the junction differs from the germline gene, which may be a read error.

CDR3 regions of TCR beta were amplified from RNA transcripts. HTBI-primed first-round RT-PCR preceded second-round multiplex PCR. TCRdb itself ran the multiplex PCR reads through MiXCR, one entry per CDR3 protein. The repertoire consists of over a million distinct CDR3 sequences, with 35% to 40% occurring once and the leading ten covering roughly 10%. Sequences were obtained from peripheral blood or thyroid tissue (not recorded which). This receptor was obtained from an adult man with Graves' hyperthyroidism. The gene calls are TRBV7-3 and TRBJ1-2; D may be TRBD1 (6 bases). DNA of the CDR3: TGTACCAGCAGTCCCGGCAGGGGATCGGCTGGCTACACCTTC. It translates to CTSSPGRGSAGYTF.